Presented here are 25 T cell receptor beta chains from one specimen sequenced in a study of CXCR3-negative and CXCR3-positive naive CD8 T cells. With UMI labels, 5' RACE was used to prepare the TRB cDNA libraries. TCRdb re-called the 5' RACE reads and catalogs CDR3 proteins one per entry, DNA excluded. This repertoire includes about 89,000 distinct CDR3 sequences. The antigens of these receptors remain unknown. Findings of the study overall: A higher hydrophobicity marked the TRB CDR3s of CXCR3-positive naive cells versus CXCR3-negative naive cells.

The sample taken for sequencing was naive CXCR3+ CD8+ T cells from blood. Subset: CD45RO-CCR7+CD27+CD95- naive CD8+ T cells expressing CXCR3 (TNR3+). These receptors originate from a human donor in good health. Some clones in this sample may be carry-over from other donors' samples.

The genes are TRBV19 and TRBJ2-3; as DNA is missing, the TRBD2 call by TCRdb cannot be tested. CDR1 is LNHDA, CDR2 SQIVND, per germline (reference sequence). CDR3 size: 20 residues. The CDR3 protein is CASSIDPLAGESPTTDTQYF.

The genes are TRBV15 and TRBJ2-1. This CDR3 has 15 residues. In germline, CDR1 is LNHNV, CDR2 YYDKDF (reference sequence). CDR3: CATSREGNSYNEQFF. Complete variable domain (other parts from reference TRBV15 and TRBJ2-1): DAMVIQNPRYQVTQFGKPVTLSCSQTLNHNVMYWYQQKSSQAPKLLFHYYDKDFNNEADTPDNFQSRRPNTSFCFLDIRSPGLGDTAMYLCATSREGNSYNEQFFGPGTRLTVL.

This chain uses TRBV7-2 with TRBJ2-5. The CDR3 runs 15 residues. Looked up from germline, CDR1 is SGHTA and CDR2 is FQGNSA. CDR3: CASSPLRRNQETQYF.

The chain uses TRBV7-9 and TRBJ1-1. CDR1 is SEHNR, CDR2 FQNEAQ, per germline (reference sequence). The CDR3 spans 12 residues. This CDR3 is CASSLGFTEAFF.

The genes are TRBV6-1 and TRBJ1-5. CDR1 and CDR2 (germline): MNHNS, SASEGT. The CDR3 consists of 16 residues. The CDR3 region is CASTDGEGLGNQPQHF.

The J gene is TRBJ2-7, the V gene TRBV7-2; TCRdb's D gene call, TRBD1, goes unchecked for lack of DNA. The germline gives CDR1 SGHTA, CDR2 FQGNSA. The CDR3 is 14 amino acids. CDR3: CASSLSPGVYEQYF.

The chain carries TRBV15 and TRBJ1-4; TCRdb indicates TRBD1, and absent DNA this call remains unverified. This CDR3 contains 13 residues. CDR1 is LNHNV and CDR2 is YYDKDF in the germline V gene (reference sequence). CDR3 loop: CATLDRSDEKLFF.

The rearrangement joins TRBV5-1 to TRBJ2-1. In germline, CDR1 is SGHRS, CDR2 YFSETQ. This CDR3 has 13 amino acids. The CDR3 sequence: CASSLPRINEQFF.

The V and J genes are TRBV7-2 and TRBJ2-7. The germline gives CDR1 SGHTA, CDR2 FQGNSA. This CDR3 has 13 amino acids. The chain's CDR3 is CASSQWGSYEQYF. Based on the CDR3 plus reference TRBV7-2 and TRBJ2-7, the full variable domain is GAGVSQSPSNKVTEKGKDVELRCDPISGHTALYWYRQSLGQGLEFLIYFQGNSAPDKSGLPSDRFSAERTGGSVSTLTIQRTQQEDSAVYLCASSQWGSYEQYFGPGTRLTVT.

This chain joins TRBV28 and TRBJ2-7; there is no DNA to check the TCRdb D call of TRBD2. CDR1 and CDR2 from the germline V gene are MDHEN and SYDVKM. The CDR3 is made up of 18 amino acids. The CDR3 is CASSLPGTGPAFSYEQYF.

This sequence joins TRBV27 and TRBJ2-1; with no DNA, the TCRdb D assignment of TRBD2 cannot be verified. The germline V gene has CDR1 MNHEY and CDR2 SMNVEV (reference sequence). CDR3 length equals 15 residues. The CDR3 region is CASSPSSGGYYEQFF.

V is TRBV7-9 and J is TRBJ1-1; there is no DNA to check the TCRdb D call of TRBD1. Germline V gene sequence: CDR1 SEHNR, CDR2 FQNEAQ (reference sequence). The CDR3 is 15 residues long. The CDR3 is CASSRGGGLNTEAFF.

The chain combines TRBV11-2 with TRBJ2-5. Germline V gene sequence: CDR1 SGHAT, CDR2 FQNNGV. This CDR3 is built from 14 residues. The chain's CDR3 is CASSQGVGRETQYF.

The CDR3 loop is CASRGAGGRNEQLF. The V gene is TRBV5-1, the J gene TRBJ2-1; the TCRdb call, TRBD2, lacks DNA for checking. Per the germline V gene, CDR1 is SGHRS and CDR2 is YFSETQ. CDR3 size: 14 residues.

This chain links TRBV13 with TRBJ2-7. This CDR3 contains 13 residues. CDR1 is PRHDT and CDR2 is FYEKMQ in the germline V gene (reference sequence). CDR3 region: CASSLEFSYEQYF.

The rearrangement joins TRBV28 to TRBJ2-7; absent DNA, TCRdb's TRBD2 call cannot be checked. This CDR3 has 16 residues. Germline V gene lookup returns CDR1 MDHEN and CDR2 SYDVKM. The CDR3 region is CASSFQGRYIGHEQYF.

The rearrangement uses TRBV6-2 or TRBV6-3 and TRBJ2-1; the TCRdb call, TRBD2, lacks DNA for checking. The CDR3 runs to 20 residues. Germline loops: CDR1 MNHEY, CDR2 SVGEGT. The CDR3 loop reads CASSYSNLAGGPLGENEQFF.

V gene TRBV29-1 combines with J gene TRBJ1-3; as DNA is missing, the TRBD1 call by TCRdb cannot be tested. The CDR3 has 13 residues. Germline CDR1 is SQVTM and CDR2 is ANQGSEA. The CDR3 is CSVVRGDGNTIYF.

CDR3 sequence: CASSSKNIPNSPLHF. This rearrangement joins TRBV7-6 to TRBJ1-6. CDR3 length: 15 amino acids. Germline lookup yields CDR1 SGHVS and CDR2 FNYEAQ.

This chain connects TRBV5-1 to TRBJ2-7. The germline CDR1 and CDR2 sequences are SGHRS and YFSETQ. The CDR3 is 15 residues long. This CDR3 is CASSSENSETYEQYF. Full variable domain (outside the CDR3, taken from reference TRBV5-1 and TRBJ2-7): KAGVTQTPRYLIKTRGQQVTLSCSPISGHRSVSWYQQTPGQGLQFLFEYFSETQRNKGNFPGRFSGRQFSNSRSEMNVSTLELGDSALYLCASSSENSETYEQYFGPGTRLTVT.

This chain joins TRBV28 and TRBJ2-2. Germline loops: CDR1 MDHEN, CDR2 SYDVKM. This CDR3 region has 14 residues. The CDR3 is CASSLDEDTGELFF.

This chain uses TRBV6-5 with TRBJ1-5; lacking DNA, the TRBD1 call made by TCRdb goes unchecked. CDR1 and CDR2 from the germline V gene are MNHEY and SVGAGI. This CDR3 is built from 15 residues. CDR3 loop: CASSPPEDSNQPQHF.

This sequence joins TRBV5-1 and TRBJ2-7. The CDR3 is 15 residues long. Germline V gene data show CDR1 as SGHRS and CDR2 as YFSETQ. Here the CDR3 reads CASSLDWGSSYEQYF.

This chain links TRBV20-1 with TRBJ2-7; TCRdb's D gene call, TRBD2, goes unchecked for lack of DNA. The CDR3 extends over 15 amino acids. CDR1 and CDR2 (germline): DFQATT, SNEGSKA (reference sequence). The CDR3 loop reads CSARAGSGLAYEQYF.

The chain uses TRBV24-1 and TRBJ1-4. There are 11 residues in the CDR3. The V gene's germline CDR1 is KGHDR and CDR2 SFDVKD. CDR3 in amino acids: CATSGDGKLFF.